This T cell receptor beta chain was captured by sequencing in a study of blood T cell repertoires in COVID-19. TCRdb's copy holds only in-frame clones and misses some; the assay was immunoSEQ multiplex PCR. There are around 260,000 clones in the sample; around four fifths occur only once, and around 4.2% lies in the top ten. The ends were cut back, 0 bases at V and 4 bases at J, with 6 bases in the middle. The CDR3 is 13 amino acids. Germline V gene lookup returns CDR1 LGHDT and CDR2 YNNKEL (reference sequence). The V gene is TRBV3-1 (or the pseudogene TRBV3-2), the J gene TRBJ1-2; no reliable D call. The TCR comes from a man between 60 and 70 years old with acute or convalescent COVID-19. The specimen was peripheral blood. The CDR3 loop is CASSQDSRYGYTF. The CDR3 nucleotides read TGTGCCAGCAGCCAAGATAGTCGCTATGGCTACACCTTC.